These T cell receptor beta chains were read from a single sample in a study of CD8 T cells in ankylosing spondylitis. MiXCR, applied by TCRdb to the 5' RACE reads, yields one record per CDR3 protein. The sample holds around 440,000 distinct CDR3 sequences, roughly a sixth seen once. Sequencing was performed on blood, either unsorted or a sorted T cell fraction (not recorded which). Source of these receptors: a male donor with ankylosing spondylitis. Each CDR3 is given with its conserved first and last residue. Fields, in order: J gene, V gene, CDR3 length, CDR3 protein.

TRBJ1-2 | TRBV5-1 | 13 | CASSIGTRYGYTF
TRBJ1-2 | TRBV20-1 | 14 | CSAPPSERNYGYTF
TRBJ2-3 | TRBV4-2 | 14 | CASSQESGRVTQYF
TRBJ1-3 | TRBV12-3/TRBV12-4 | 17 | CASSQGSRPSSGNTIYF
TRBJ1-1 | TRBV6-1 | 13 | CASSPRGYTEAFF
TRBJ1-4 | TRBV29-1 | 14 | CSVAGTGKNEKLFF
TRBJ1-2 | TRBV12-3/TRBV12-4 | 13 | CASSHRGVGGYTF
TRBJ2-1 | TRBV28 | 15 | CASSSPGQGDYEQFF
TRBJ2-1 | TRBV7-7 | 13 | CASSPGTGNEQFF
TRBJ2-2 | TRBV28 | 15 | CASKLAGPNTGELFF
TRBJ2-6 | TRBV6-2/TRBV6-3 | 14 | CATQDRGNTNVLTF